This record looks at one T cell receptor beta chain sequence and its context. The record originates from a study of blood T cell repertoires in COVID-19. Study at large: PBMCs, B-cell-depleted T cells, or T cells provided the cDNA or gDNA that made up the material.

Study members were between roughly 18 and 90 years old and lived in 20 to 30 US regions. Assignment of participants to cohorts was predicated upon participant-reported clinical history. Sequenced by immunoSEQ multiplex PCR; TCRdb stores in-frame clones only, minus some. The table has 200,000 or so clones, more than 70% seen once. J lost 7 bases, V lost 4 bases, and 6 bases had no gene match. CDR1 LNHDA and CDR2 SQIVND come from the germline V gene (reference sequence). This CDR3 comprises 15 residues. The TCR sequence derives from a woman in her thirties or forties with acute COVID-19. Sample: PBMCs or T cells enriched from blood (not recorded which). V is TRBV19 and J is TRBJ1-5, with 11 bases aligning to TRBD1. CDR3: CASSTPGQGDQPQHF. CDR3 DNA sequence: TGTGCCAGTAGTACGCCGGGACAGGGGGACCAGCCCCAGCATTTT.